This paragraph covers one T cell receptor (beta chain) sequence. Its specificity is unknown. This sample is drawn from a study of cytomegalovirus exposure and HLA in healthy donors. Overall study context: Previous work identified roughly 120 million unique TCR beta sequences from roughly 170 million T cells.

The study ran its PCR with 60 Vbeta and 13 Jbeta primers. Clones were sequenced by immunoSEQ multiplex PCR, and TCRdb holds only the in-frame ones, with some missing. Of some 140,000 clones in the sample, approximately 79% were seen once. Study-wide points: In a later analysis, across HLA loci, associated TCR counts were highest for DRB1, lowest for HLA-C. The majority of TCR sequences were rare, yet some public TCRs appeared in many donors.

CDR1 MNHEY and CDR2 SMNVEV come from the germline V gene (reference sequence). There are 16 residues in the CDR3. J was trimmed by 3 bases and V by 1 base; bases with no gene match: 6. The TCR sequence derives from a young man in good health and CMV-seropositive. Sequencing input: PBMCs. The chain links TRBV27 to TRBJ2-7, with 10 positions matching TRBD2. CDR3 sequence: CASSLLERGGVYEQYF. CDR3 sequence (DNA): TGTGCCAGCAGTTTATTAGAGCGGGGGGGCGTCTACGAGCAGTACTTC.